Shown below are 5 T cell receptor beta chains from a single sample sequenced in a study of graft-versus-host responses after intestinal transplantation. Here immunoSEQ multiplex PCR was the method, and the copy in TCRdb shows in-frame clones only, minus some. The sample includes just over 95,000 clones, 80% to 95% of them seen just once. Their recognized antigens are unknown. Sequencing used unstimulated CD4+ T cells sorted from spleen or lymph node cells, obtained before intestinal transplant. The receptors shown here come from a human donor who received an intestinal transplant.

The DNA of the CDR3 is TGCGCCAGCAGTCAGCGACGCGACAGGAACGGCTACACCTTC. The encoded protein is CASSQRRDRNGYTF. The chain employs TRBV23-1 and TRBJ1-2; D perhaps matches TRBD1 (6 bases). TRBV23-1 has ORF status, its function being uncertain. V was pared by 3 bases and J by 8 bases, with 16 bases between. CDR3 size: 14 residues.

The chain carries TRBV4-2 and TRBJ2-2, with TRBD2 matching 10 bases. V shed 4 bases and J 3 bases; nucleotides not matched to a gene: 2. The germline V gene encodes CDR1 LGHNA and CDR2 YNFKEQ. There are 15 residues in the CDR3. The CDR3 coding sequence is TGTGCCAGCAGCCTCGGGACTAGCGACACCGGGGAGCTGTTTTTT. This translates into CASSLGTSDTGELFF.

The chain uses TRBV4-1 and TRBJ2-6; D is perhaps TRBD1 (6 bases). The V end lost 3 bases, the J end lost 0 bases, and 12 bases lay between the germline ends. The CDR3 covers 17 residues. Per the germline V gene, CDR1 is MGHRA and CDR2 is YSYEKL. CDR3 sequence: CASSQQTGSSGANVLTF. CDR3 nucleotides: TGCGCCAGCAGCCAGCAAACAGGGTCCTCTGGGGCCAACGTCCTGACTTTC.

The chain links TRBV9 to TRBJ2-1; D is undetermined. CDR1 is SGDLS and CDR2 is YYNGEE in the germline V gene. The ends were cut back, 0 bases at V and 9 bases at J, with 10 bases in the middle. The CDR3 has 13 residues. The CDR3 DNA reads as TGTGCCAGCAGCGTAGCTGGGCTCAGTGAGCAGTTCTTC. Translated, it gives CASSVAGLSEQFF.

This chain uses TRBV7-8 with TRBJ2-7, with TRBD1 matching 11 bases. Germline lookup yields CDR1 SGHVS and CDR2 FQNEAQ. With V trimmed by 3 bases and J by 6 bases, 7 bases remained unmatched. The length of the CDR3 is 15 residues. As DNA, the CDR3 is TGTGCCAGCAGCTTCGCCGGGACAGGGGGATTCGAGCAGTACTTC. Its translation is CASSFAGTGGFEQYF.